Shown below are 22 T cell receptor beta chains from a single sample sequenced in a study of shared clonotypes between healthy human individuals. Here immunoSEQ multiplex PCR was the method, and the copy in TCRdb shows in-frame clones only, minus some. The data hold roughly 1,100,000 clones, with around 76% observed a single time. The specimen was memory CD4+ T cells sorted from blood. The sample's subset: CD45RA-negative fraction. The receptors come from a man aged 18-30 years in good health.

The chain uses TRBV9 and TRBJ2-1; 8 bases align to TRBD2. V was clipped by 1 base and J by 9 bases; unmatched bases: 18. This CDR3 contains 18 residues. Germline CDR1 and CDR2: SGDLS and YYNGEE. CDR3 sequence (DNA): TGTGCCAGCAGCGTATCCGGTAGCGGGGAGGTAATACGTAGTGAGCAGTTCTTC. It yields the protein CASSVSGSGEVIRSEQFF.

The chain links TRBV5-1 to TRBJ1-2; a possible D gene is TRBD1 (5 bases). This CDR3 has 15 amino acids. V was cut by 4 bases and J by 2 bases, with 15 bases left in between. Germline-derived CDR1 and CDR2 are SGHRS and YFSETQ. The CDR3 here is CASSPGHQGNYGYTF. For the CDR3, the DNA is TGCGCCAGCAGCCCAGGACATCAAGGGAACTATGGCTACACCTTC.

In this sample, this clone turned up a few times. The chain recombines TRBV7-6 with TRBJ2-3, with TRBD2 matching 8 bases. The germline V gene encodes CDR1 SGHVS and CDR2 FNYEAQ. The CDR3 spans 16 residues. V gave up 5 bases and J gave up 3 bases; unmatched junction bases: 10. The CDR3 here is CASSPWGSGVTDTQYF. The DNA for the CDR3 is TGTGCCAGCAGCCCATGGGGTAGCGGGGTAACAGATACGCAGTATTTT. Complete variable domain (other parts from reference TRBV7-6 and TRBJ2-3): GAGVSQSPRYKVTKRGQDVALRCDPISGHVSLYWYRQALGQGPEFLTYFNYEAQQDKSGLPNDRFSAERPEGSISTLTIQRTEQRDSAMYRCASSPWGSGVTDTQYFGPGTRLTVL.

This clone appeared many times. The chain joins TRBV5-1 to TRBJ2-7; D uncertain. The CDR3 has 14 residues. V was trimmed by 2 bases and J by 4 bases, leaving 13 bases between them. The germline V gene encodes CDR1 SGHRS and CDR2 YFSETQ. CDR3: CASSFAVDLYEQYF. The DNA of the CDR3 is TGCGCCAGCAGCTTTGCCGTTGACCTTTACGAGCAGTACTTC.

This clone was found a few times. The V call is TRBV30, the J call TRBJ1-5, with a possible D match to TRBD1 (5 bases). The CDR3 totals 14 residues. Germline loops: CDR1 GTSNPN, CDR2 SVGIG (reference sequence). V lost 0 bases and J 6 bases, leaving 12 bases between the germline ends. CDR3 residues: CAWSVLAGSQPQHF. CDR3 DNA sequence: TGTGCCTGGAGTGTACTTGCAGGGTCTCAGCCCCAGCATTTT.

V usage is TRBV5-4 and J usage is TRBJ1-2, with a weak D call TRBD1 (6 bases). This CDR3 has 15 residues. In germline, CDR1 is SGHNT, CDR2 YYREEE (reference sequence). The V gene lost 0 bases and the J gene lost 6 bases, with 15 bases spanning the gap. In DNA form, the CDR3 reads TGTGCCAGCAGCTTGGCCAAACAGGGAGAGGATGGCTACACCTTC. Its translation is CASSLAKQGEDGYTF.

The table lists this clone with a few counts. The gene calls are TRBV30 and TRBJ1-1, with D unclear. Trimming pared 4 bases from V and 1 base from J, leaving 10 bases between. This CDR3 is built from 13 residues. CDR1 is GTSNPN and CDR2 is SVGIG in the germline V gene (reference sequence). The chain's CDR3 is CAWKHGGNTEAFF. CDR3 in DNA: TGTGCCTGGAAGCACGGAGGGAACACTGAAGCTTTCTTT.

The chain employs TRBV7-2 and TRBJ1-2; 9 nucleotides agree with TRBD1. V was clipped by 5 bases and J by 4 bases; unmatched bases: 8. This CDR3 comprises 15 residues. Germline CDR1 reads SGHTA; CDR2 reads FQGNSA. In DNA form, the CDR3 reads TGTGCCAGCAGCCCCCGGACAGGGGCGTCCTATGGCTACACCTTC. It yields the protein CASSPRTGASYGYTF.

The J gene is TRBJ2-2, the V gene TRBV5-1; D unclear. Looked up from germline, CDR1 is SGHRS and CDR2 is YFSETQ. The germline V and J ends were trimmed by 1 base and 5 bases, with 9 bases remaining between them. The CDR3 consists of 14 residues. CDR3 coding DNA: TGCGCCAGCAGCTTGCTGTGGAAAACCGGGGAGCTGTTTTTT. Its protein product is CASSLLWKTGELFF.

The rearrangement joins TRBV6-5 to TRBJ2-7; 9 bases align to TRBD1. Per germline, CDR1 MNHEY and CDR2 SVGAGI. This CDR3 has 15 amino acids. After removal of 0 bases from V and 3 bases from J, the junction contained 3 bases not matched to a gene. The CDR3 nucleotides are TGTGCCAGCAGTTACTCGAGACAGGGGGGCTACGAGCAGTACTTC. Residues: CASSYSRQGGYEQYF.

V is TRBV28 and J is TRBJ1-2, with D tentatively TRBD1 (5 bases). CDR1 is MDHEN, CDR2 SYDVKM, per germline. The CDR3 is made up of 14 amino acids. V lost 10 bases to trimming and J lost 4 bases, with 19 bases between them. The CDR3 loop is CAILPTGTSYGYTF. For the CDR3, the DNA is TGTGCCATCTTGCCTACAGGTACTTCCTATGGCTACACCTTC.

This chain joins TRBV5-6 and TRBJ2-4; D might be TRBD1 or TRBD2, each matching 6 bases. This CDR3 has 19 residues. With 0 bases removed from V and 0 bases from J, the gap between germline ends came to 19 bases. Germline V CDR1 and CDR2: SGHDT, YYEEEE. In DNA, the CDR3 is TGTGCCAGCAGCTTGGAAGTACAGGGCGGGGTGGTAGCCAAAAACATTCAGTACTTC. It codes for CASSLEVQGGVVAKNIQYF.

V usage is TRBV7-9 and J usage is TRBJ1-2, with TRBD1 matching 8 bases. The J segment lost 7 bases and the V segment lost 1 base, leaving 5 bases of the junction unmatched. The germline V gene encodes CDR1 SEHNR and CDR2 FQNEAQ (reference sequence). The CDR3 has 14 amino acids. This CDR3 is CASSLEAGGPGYTF. The DNA of the CDR3 is TGTGCCAGCAGCTTAGAAGCAGGGGGCCCTGGCTACACCTTC.

This clone has a handful of counts. The chain uses TRBV7-2 and TRBJ2-3; a possible D gene is TRBD1 (6 bases). Germline CDR1 and CDR2: SGHTA and FQGNSA. The CDR3 is made up of 15 amino acids. Trimming pared 6 bases from V and 0 bases from J, leaving 13 bases between. The CDR3 loop reads CASRLRGTSTDTQYF. DNA for the CDR3: TGTGCCAGCAGGCTCAGGGGCACTAGCACAGATACGCAGTATTTT.

The chain uses TRBV30 and TRBJ1-2; 7 bases fit TRBD1. Germline-derived CDR1 and CDR2 are GTSNPN and SVGIG (reference sequence). J lost 7 bases, V lost 3 bases, and 8 bases had no gene match. This CDR3 comprises 13 residues. The DNA of the CDR3 is TGTGCCTGGAGCGACAGGGTAAGGGGTGGCTACACCTTC. Translation: CAWSDRVRGGYTF.

As for this clone: Other DNA sequences in the sample encode the same CDR3. V usage is TRBV10-1 and J usage is TRBJ2-7; D is possibly TRBD2 (5 bases). The V gene's germline CDR1 is WNHNN and CDR2 SYGVQD (reference sequence). Trimming took off 0 bases at V and 3 bases at J, with 6 bases between the two ends. CDR3 length: 13 amino acids. The CDR3 DNA is TGCGCCAGCAGTGAGTCAGGGAGCTACGAGCAGTACTTC. Amino acids: CASSESGSYEQYF.

The chain couples TRBV4-1 to TRBJ1-5; a possible D gene is TRBD1 (5 bases). CDR1 and CDR2 (germline): MGHRA, YSYEKL. The ends were cut back, 1 base at V and 6 bases at J, with 16 bases in the middle. The CDR3 totals 16 residues. The CDR3 DNA sequence: TGCGCCAGCAGCCAAGTTGGACAACAAGATGGTCAGCCCCAGCATTTT. It codes for CASSQVGQQDGQPQHF.

The chain carries TRBV4-1 and TRBJ2-2; 7 bases map to TRBD2. CDR3 size: 16 residues. Germline lookup yields CDR1 MGHRA and CDR2 YSYEKL. V was clipped by 5 bases and J by 2 bases; unmatched bases: 8. CDR3 sequence (DNA): TGCGCCAGCAGCGGGGGGAGGGTAGAAAACACCGGGGAGCTGTTTTTT. Translating it yields CASSGGRVENTGELFF.

The gene calls are TRBV9 and TRBJ2-2, with 9 bases matching TRBD1. Germline V gene data show CDR1 as SGDLS and CDR2 as YYNGEE. This CDR3 has 15 amino acids. Trimming cost V 3 bases and J 6 bases; bases outside gene matches: 6. The CDR3 protein is CASSDRDRVSGELFF. In nucleotides, the CDR3 is TGTGCCAGCAGCGACCGGGACAGGGTGTCCGGGGAGCTGTTTTTT.

V and J are TRBV6-1 and TRBJ1-2, with 7 bases identical to TRBD1. Germline loops: CDR1 MNHNS, CDR2 SASEGT. V lost 3 bases to trimming and J lost 2 bases; unmatched junction nucleotides: 3. This CDR3 has 14 residues. CDR3 in amino acids: CASSEGQTNYGYTF. The DNA for the CDR3 is TGTGCCAGCAGTGAGGGACAGACGAACTATGGCTACACCTTC.

This sequence joins TRBV20-1 and TRBJ2-1; D unclear. V lost 3 bases and J lost 12, with 12 bases in between. Germline loops: CDR1 DFQATT, CDR2 SNEGSKA (reference sequence). The CDR3 runs to 11 residues. CDR3 sequence reads: CSARLKGMQFF. In nucleotides, the CDR3 is TGCAGTGCTAGGTTAAAGGGTATGCAGTTCTTC.

This chain uses TRBV2 with TRBJ2-7; 10 nucleotides agree with TRBD1. Germline trimming cut 6 bases from V and 6 bases from J; bases unmatched to any gene: 8. The CDR3 is 14 amino acids. The germline V gene encodes CDR1 SNHLY and CDR2 FYNNEI. CDR3 amino acids: CASRGQGQGREQYF. CDR3 sequence (DNA): TGTGCCAGCAGGGGGCAGGGACAGGGGCGCGAGCAGTACTTC.